The 6 T cell receptor beta chains reported below all come from one sample, sequenced in a study of cytomegalovirus exposure and HLA in healthy donors. In the PCR, 60 Vbeta and 13 Jbeta primers were used. The method was immunoSEQ multiplex PCR; TCRdb's version includes in-frame clones alone and lacks a portion of them. The sample carries 140,000 to 150,000 clones, approximately 80% recorded once. The material sequenced was PBMCs. These receptors all stem from a male donor in good health and CMV-seronegative.

This clone came up once. One end of the junction does not line up with germline, which may come from a read error. V usage is TRBV11-2 and J usage is TRBJ2-4, with D tentatively TRBD1 (6 bases). CDR3 length: 16 residues. Per germline, CDR1 SGHAT and CDR2 FQNNGV. CDR3 bases: TGTGCCAGCAACCCGTCCGTTTTGGGGGCCAAAAACAGTCAGTACTTC. Translated: CASNPSVLGAKNSQYF.

CDR3 amino acids: CASSFNAAGSTDTQYF. The CDR3 region has the DNA TGTGCCAGCTCCTTCAATGCAGCAGGAAGCACAGATACGCAGTATTTT. J is TRBJ2-3 and V is TRBV18; D is undetermined. The V gene's germline CDR1 is KGHSH and CDR2 LQKENI. This CDR3 is 16 amino acids long. Trimming cost V 6 bases and J 0 bases, with 16 bases left between them.

The sample holds one count of this clone. The chain carries TRBV30 and TRBJ2-7; D gene uncertain. CDR3 length equals 12 residues. CDR1 and CDR2 from the germline V gene are GTSNPN and SVGIG (reference sequence). V was pared by 0 bases and J by 9 bases, with 12 bases between. The CDR3 coding sequence is TGTGCCTGGAGTGTACACGGGTTAGGGCAGTACTTC. Protein sequence: CAWSVHGLGQYF.

The genes are TRBV29-1 and TRBJ1-2; 8 bases match TRBD1. Germline CDR1 and CDR2: SQVTM and ANQGSEA. J lost 3 bases, V lost 5 bases, and 2 bases had no gene match. The CDR3 contains 12 residues. CDR3 sequence (DNA): TGCAGCGTTTCGGACAGGGACTATGGCTACACCTTC. Translated: CSVSDRDYGYTF.

This chain joins TRBV6-1 and TRBJ2-5; tentative D call: TRBD1 (5 bases). Per the germline V gene, CDR1 is MNHNS and CDR2 is SASEGT. There are 15 residues in the CDR3. V lost 2 bases and J 5 bases, leaving 15 bases between the germline ends. The chain's CDR3 is CASSERWGTGETQYF. The CDR3 DNA sequence: TGTGCCAGCAGTGAACGGTGGGGCACCGGGGAGACCCAGTACTTC.

This clone was recorded a few times. The J gene is TRBJ1-1, the V gene TRBV18, with TRBD1 matching 7 bases. Germline-derived CDR1 and CDR2 are KGHSH and LQKENI. The CDR3 consists of 16 residues. V lost 2 bases to trimming and J lost 1 base; unmatched junction nucleotides: 7. The CDR3 DNA sequence: TGTGCCAGCTCACCATCAGGGGGGCATGGGAACACTGAAGCTTTCTTT. It codes for CASSPSGGHGNTEAFF.